Presented here are 14 T cell receptor beta chains from one specimen sequenced in a study of identical twins. One entry per CDR3 protein, called by TCRdb with MiXCR from the 5' RACE reads. The sample records more than 400,000 distinct CDR3 sequences, nearly 15% being singletons. The sample was also linked to a second study, of yellow fever vaccine responses in identical twins.

Source material: CD4+ T cells sorted from blood. Source of these receptors: a woman younger than 35 in good health.

This clonotype was counted between two and nine times. V usage is TRBV29-1 and J usage is TRBJ2-7; TRBD1 agrees at 9 bases. Germline assignment: CDR1 SQVTM and CDR2 ANQGSEA. The CDR3 length is 13 residues. J lost 5 bases, V lost 6 bases, and 8 bases had no gene match. The CDR3 loop reads CSVRDRASHEQYF. As DNA, the CDR3 is TGCAGCGTCCGGGACAGGGCTTCCCACGAGCAGTACTTC.

This clonotype was recorded a few times. CDR3 loop: CATSRDPLAGETQYF. In DNA, the CDR3 is TGTGCCACCAGCAGAGATCCCCTAGCGGGAGAGACCCAGTACTTC. The chain is built from TRBV15 and TRBJ2-5; TRBD2 aligns across 8 bases. In germline, CDR1 is LNHNV, CDR2 YYDKDF (reference sequence). Losses at the gene ends were 0 bases for V and 4 bases for J; bases not matched to a gene: 4. The CDR3 loop spans 15 amino acids.

This clonotype was seen at least ten times. J is TRBJ1-1 and V is TRBV7-2; 7 bases map to TRBD1. The ends lost 0 bases at V and 0 bases at J; junction bases unmatched: 1. CDR3 length: 15 amino acids. Germline lookup yields CDR1 SGHTA and CDR2 FQGNSA. The CDR3: CASSLAGQVNTEAFF. The CDR3 region has the DNA TGTGCCAGCAGCTTAGCCGGACAGGTGAACACTGAAGCTTTCTTT.

This clonotype was found a few times. V usage is TRBV10-3 and J usage is TRBJ2-3; D is perhaps TRBD1 or TRBD2 (6 bases each). With 3 bases removed from V and 6 bases from J, the gap between germline ends came to 19 bases. CDR1 is ENHRY and CDR2 is SYGVKD in the germline V gene. The CDR3 runs 16 residues. DNA for the CDR3: TGTGCCATCAGTGAAGGGGGAGCGGGTGCCAGGGATACGCAGTATTTT. It encodes CAISEGGAGARDTQYF.

The sample holds a few counts of this clonotype. CDR3 bases: TGCAGTGCTAGAGATAGGGGGCAGGGGGATAACGAGCAGTACTTC. Amino acid sequence: CSARDRGQGDNEQYF. The chain is built from TRBV20-1 and TRBJ2-7, with TRBD1 matching over 7 bases. Germline CDR1 reads DFQATT; CDR2 reads SNEGSKA (reference sequence). The junction had 10 bases not matched to a gene; V was cut back by 0 bases and J by 5 bases. The CDR3 contains 15 residues.

V and J are TRBV4-2 and TRBJ2-1, with TRBD2 as a possible D gene (6 bases). V was shortened by 0 bases and J by 5 bases, with 14 bases between the two germline ends. The germline CDR1 and CDR2 sequences are LGHNA and YNFKEQ. The CDR3 totals 16 residues. The CDR3 bases are TGTGCCAGCAGCCAAGAACTTCGCGGGACTCACAATGAGCAGTTCTTC. Its translation is CASSQELRGTHNEQFF.

This clonotype was seen repeatedly, ten times or more. The chain is built from TRBV29-1 and TRBJ2-7; TRBD1 agrees at 10 bases. Germline trimming cut 5 bases from V and 4 bases from J; bases unmatched to any gene: 5. The CDR3 spans 13 residues. Germline lookup yields CDR1 SQVTM and CDR2 ANQGSEA. The CDR3 region has the DNA TGCAGCGTTACGGACAGGGGGGGATACGAGCAGTACTTC. This encodes CSVTDRGGYEQYF.

Here the CDR3 reads CSVTRGANEKLFF. CDR3 DNA sequence: TGCAGTGTTACTCGGGGGGCGAATGAAAAACTGTTTTTT. The V call is TRBV20-1, the J call TRBJ1-4; TRBD1 is a possible D gene (6 bases). The CDR3 sequence is 13 residues long. Germline assignment: CDR1 DFQATT and CDR2 SNEGSKA (reference sequence). The ends were cut back, 7 bases at V and 5 bases at J, with 14 bases in the middle.

This clonotype occurred a few times. The rearrangement links TRBV6-1 to TRBJ2-3; 11 positions agree with TRBD1. J gave up 4 bases and V 6 bases, and 6 bases lay outside the gene matches. From germline, CDR1 is MNHNS and CDR2 SASEGT. The CDR3 is 15 residues long. The CDR3 spells CASSHGTGGADTQYF. The CDR3 DNA reads TGTGCCAGCAGCCACGGGACAGGGGGAGCAGATACGCAGTATTTT.

The genes are TRBV3-1 and TRBJ2-7; 8 bases match TRBD2. This CDR3 is built from 16 residues. The V segment lost 0 bases and the J segment 1 base; nucleotides outside the gene matches: 5. Germline V gene sequence: CDR1 LGHDT, CDR2 YNNKEL (reference sequence). The CDR3 here is CASSQDPTSASYEQYV. In nucleotides, the CDR3 is TGTGCCAGCAGCCAAGATCCGACTAGCGCGTCCTACGAGCAGTACGTC.

This clonotype was counted a few times. The chain carries TRBV6-1 and TRBJ2-2; D remains unclear. Germline loops: CDR1 MNHNS, CDR2 SASEGT. The CDR3 contains 14 residues. V was clipped by 11 bases and J by 1 base, with 14 bases between them. CDR3 nucleotide sequence: TGTGCCTCCTCTACTCCGGGGAACACCGGGGAGCTGTTTTTT. It is translated as CASSTPGNTGELFF.

The rearrangement uses TRBV6-1 and TRBJ2-1, with 8 nucleotides matching TRBD1. Trimming cost V 5 bases and J 9 bases; bases outside gene matches: 9. Germline lookup yields CDR1 MNHNS and CDR2 SASEGT. CDR3 length: 14 residues. The CDR3 sequence: CASSKWTGSGEQFF. The DNA for the CDR3 is TGTGCCAGCAGTAAATGGACAGGGAGCGGTGAGCAGTTCTTC.

This clonotype was seen more than once but under ten times. The gene calls are TRBV6-2 or TRBV6-3 and TRBJ2-3, with 11 nucleotides matching TRBD2. This CDR3 region has 14 residues. Germline CDR1 MNHEY, CDR2 SVGEGT. V gave up 7 bases and J gave up 3 bases; unmatched junction bases: 3. DNA for the CDR3: TGTGCCAGCATAGCGGGGGGGCTGACAGATACGCAGTATTTT. Protein product: CASIAGGLTDTQYF.

In this sample, this clonotype turned up a few times. The V gene is TRBV15, the J gene TRBJ2-3; TRBD1 agrees at 8 bases. Unmatched junction bases numbered 12, after V lost 7 bases and J lost 6 bases. The CDR3 has 15 amino acids. The germline gives CDR1 LNHNV, CDR2 YYDKDF (reference sequence). The CDR3 loop reads CATKVQGAVADTQYF. The CDR3 coding sequence is TGTGCCACCAAAGTTCAGGGGGCGGTGGCGGATACGCAGTATTTT.